This T cell receptor (beta chain) is drawn from a study of T cell responses to AZD1222 COVID-19 vaccine. Study-wide results and limits: Clonal diversity may have been underestimated in mostly white British donors. No day 14 peak samples; only post-peak repertoires were characterized. Distributed over spike, vaccine-associated CD4 TCRs predominated at 160-218 and 743-854.

Comment on this clone: Its matching antigen is unknown.

The CDR3 spans 16 residues. The V end lost 1 base, the J end lost 2 bases, and 14 bases lay between the germline ends. Germline CDR1 SGHNT, CDR2 YENEEA. Second-dose recipients at about 4 or about 12 weeks were treated as one pooled group. Clones were read by immunoSEQ multiplex PCR, and TCRdb kept only the in-frame ones, dropping some. The sample contains about 27,000 clones, over 80% of which appear only once. This specimen was peripheral blood, taken 28 days after the second AZD1222 dose. The sequence came from an adult who received the AZD1222 COVID-19 vaccine. This chain links TRBV11-3 with TRBJ2-5, with D hard to call. CDR3 bases: TGTGCCAGCAGCTTAGGGGCTGGGTTAGGACAAGAGACCCAGTACTTC. Protein sequence: CASSLGAGLGQETQYF.